Reported below is one TCR beta chain. The record originates from a study of blood T cell repertoires in COVID-19. Study as a whole: From the United States, Italy and Spain came samples of acute and convalescent COVID-19. PBMCs, B-cell-depleted T cells, or T cells provided the cDNA or gDNA that made up the material.

Method: immunoSEQ multiplex PCR; TCRdb's copy keeps in-frame clones and lacks some. The sample carries fewer than 150,000 clones, 75% to 90% recorded once. The CDR3 spans 15 residues. Germline-derived CDR1 and CDR2 are SNHLY and FYNNEI. V was clipped by 7 bases and J by 1 base, with 13 bases between them. The sequencing input was PBMCs or T cells enriched from blood (not recorded which). This chain connects TRBV2 to TRBJ2-2; a possible D gene is TRBD1 (5 bases). The origin of this receptor is a man under 40 who had recovered from COVID-19. The CDR3 nucleotides are TGTGCCAGCATGGGGAACAGGTTGAACACCGGGGAGCTGTTTTTT. Encoded protein: CASMGNRLNTGELFF.